This TCR beta chain was identified during a study of blood T cell repertoires in COVID-19 (TCRdb year 2020). Turning to the overall study: The collaborator samples originated in the United States, Italy and Spain and spanned the acute and convalescent phases of COVID-19. The repertoires were released in a freely available public database meant as a resource for research on the immune response to SARS-CoV-2. The prospective study material was composed of cDNA or gDNA derived from T cells, B-cell-depleted T cells, or PBMCs. The dataset comprised deeply sampled blood TCRbeta repertoires from subjects exposed to, actively infected with, or recovered from COVID-19. Sample metadata almost always included a de-identified subject ID, COVID-19 status, age in years and sex. Where HLA class I and class II types were available, the types were taken from metadata supplied by the sample provider, not from assay-based typing. The samples were drawn from the first 160 participants of the ongoing ImmuneRACE study and from some 1,300 subjects provided by 6 global collaborators.

The CDR3 runs 14 amino acids, cysteine and phenylalanine included. Left in the record is the CDR3 DNA by itself, 42 bases read in frame from the first base. CDR1 and CDR2 are drawn from the germline V gene: MDHEN, SYDVKM. The V and J ends are trimmed by 2 bases and 7 bases, leaving 11 bases between them. Participants in the prospective study were enrolled through a virtual design, were aged roughly 18 to 95 years, and lived in 24 United States geographic areas. Cohort assignment in the prospective study relied on participant-reported clinical history from a screening survey and a study questionnaire. In the prospective study, whole blood, serum and a nasopharyngeal or oropharyngeal swab were collected from each participant by mobile phlebotomists. Participants in the prospective study had the option to provide additional blood draws and questionnaires over a roughly 2-month period. Before DNA extraction, blood samples from the prospective study were shipped at room temperature or frozen.

Remarks on this clone: The antigen it binds to is not known. Nothing much larger sits one base from this clone, and base qualities are not available.

Overall results and qualifications from the work: The quantity of clinical and demographic metadata differed by source and by participant and was supplied without curation.

TCRbeta CDR3 regions were amplified from genomic DNA using the immunoSEQ Assay, a bias-controlled multiplex PCR. Per the authors' processing: Nucleated cell counts per sample were estimated from amplification of reference gene primers within the assay. Sequence reads were collapsed and filtered to measure the absolute abundance of every unique TCRbeta CDR3 rearrangement. For each sample, productive Simpson clonality was calculated as the square root of Simpson's diversity index across productive rearrangements. TCRdb took this table from immuneACCESS and kept in-frame rearrangements with V and J called. Such tables lack part of the clones; where checked against another copy, unresolved V genes explain under half of the gap, and the rest is unexplained. V and J calls and clone size are given by that table; D and trimming were obtained from the DNA. The sample has 300,000 to 400,000 clones on record, around 87% of them singletons. The leading ten clones occupy approximately 1% of the sample.

The chain links TRBV28 with TRBJ2-2, with the D gene uncertain. This receptor was identified in a woman aged 30 to 39 with acute COVID-19. The sequenced sample was PBMCs or T cells enriched from blood (not recorded which). The bases are TGTGCCAGCAGTTTAGACGCCAGCGTCGGGGAGCTGTTTTTT. It is translated as CASSLDASVGELFF.